These 24 T cell receptor beta chains were all obtained from the same sample, sequenced in a study of cytomegalovirus exposure and HLA in healthy donors. PCR was performed using 60 Vbeta and 13 Jbeta primers. The table came from immunoSEQ multiplex PCR; TCRdb's copy has only in-frame clones and leaves some out. In the table there are roughly 290,000 clones, about 90% of which are singletons. The sequenced sample was PBMCs. These receptors were obtained from a woman aged 18-30 years in good health and CMV-seronegative.

The sample holds one count of this clone. The chain couples TRBV6-5 to TRBJ2-5; possibly TRBD2 for D (7 bases). V lost 8 bases and J lost 5, with 24 bases in between. Germline CDR1 reads MNHEY; CDR2 reads SVGAGI. The CDR3 length is 16 residues. CDR3 in DNA: TGTGCCAGCCGTTCGTTGGAGGGGGGGTATAGGGAGACCCAGTACTTC. Its translation is CASRSLEGGYRETQYF.

The V and J genes are TRBV7-8 and TRBJ2-5; a possible D gene is TRBD1 (5 bases). The end of the DNA is better explained by TRBJ2-7, so the J call may be wrong. The CDR3 sequence is 14 residues long. The germline CDR1 and CDR2 sequences are SGHVS and FQNEAQ. CDR3 sequence (DNA): TGTGCCAGCAGCTTACCAGGGTCGCCCTACGAGCAGTACTTC. Its translation is CASSLPGSPYEQYF.

The J gene is TRBJ2-3, the V gene TRBV19, with 10 bases identical to TRBD1. The ends lost 5 bases at V and 4 bases at J; junction bases unmatched: 9. The CDR3 extends over 16 amino acids. The V gene's germline CDR1 is LNHDA and CDR2 SQIVND (reference sequence). CDR3 amino acids: CASSPIDRGQADTQYF. CDR3 bases: TGTGCCAGTAGTCCAATCGACAGGGGGCAAGCAGATACGCAGTATTTT.

The J gene is TRBJ1-5, the V gene TRBV9; 9 nucleotides line up with TRBD1. The CDR3 is made up of 16 amino acids. Germline V gene lookup returns CDR1 SGDLS and CDR2 YYNGEE. V dropped 3 bases and J dropped 0; count of bases not matched to a gene: 4. The chain's CDR3 is CASSAGTGHSNQPQHF. The CDR3 DNA sequence: TGTGCCAGCAGCGCCGGGACAGGGCATAGCAATCAGCCCCAGCATTTT.

The chain is built from TRBV7-3 and TRBJ2-2; 10 bases are a match to TRBD2. CDR1 SGHTA and CDR2 FQGTGA come from the germline V gene. There are 14 residues in the CDR3. V lost 8 bases, J lost 4 bases, and 4 bases stayed unmatched. The CDR3 loop reads CASRAGGPTGELFF. CDR3 bases: TGTGCCAGCCGAGCGGGGGGGCCCACCGGGGAGCTGTTTTTT.

This sequence joins TRBV27 and TRBJ2-1, with D possibly TRBD2 on 5 matching bases. Trimming took off 4 bases at V and 8 bases at J, with 15 bases between the two ends. The germline V gene has CDR1 MNHEY and CDR2 SMNVEV (reference sequence). The CDR3 is made up of 14 amino acids. The CDR3 is CASSSAGRAHEQFF. The DNA for the CDR3 is TGTGCCAGCAGTTCCGCCGGGCGGGCCCATGAGCAGTTCTTC.

In its sample, this clone was seen once. J is TRBJ1-6 and V is TRBV5-1, with a possible D match to TRBD1 (5 bases). The CDR3 is 15 residues long. The germline V gene encodes CDR1 SGHRS and CDR2 YFSETQ. The V end was cut by 1 base, the J end by 7 bases, with 12 bases between. The CDR3 DNA reads TGCGCCAGCAGCTTGAACAGGCTCATAAATTCACCCCTCCACTTT. Its protein is CASSLNRLINSPLHF.

The J gene is TRBJ2-1, the V gene TRBV15; TRBD1 might be the D (7 bases). Germline loops: CDR1 LNHNV, CDR2 YYDKDF (reference sequence). The length of the CDR3 is 19 residues. V lost 0 bases and J 3 bases, leaving 21 bases between the germline ends. The CDR3 here is CATSRDSQAGGRYYNEQFF. The CDR3 DNA reads TGTGCCACCAGCAGAGATAGTCAGGCAGGGGGGAGGTACTACAATGAGCAGTTCTTC.

The chain links TRBV7-9 to TRBJ1-2, with 8 bases identical to TRBD1. Germline V gene lookup returns CDR1 SEHNR and CDR2 FQNEAQ (reference sequence). Trimming took 5 bases from V and 2 from J; bases not matched to a gene: 4. This CDR3 is 14 amino acids long. In DNA, the CDR3 is TGTGCCAGCAGCCGGGACAGGCAAAACTATGGCTACACCTTC. Translating it yields CASSRDRQNYGYTF.

This chain uses TRBV7-3 with TRBJ2-2; D call uncertain. CDR1 and CDR2 from the germline V gene are SGHTA and FQGTGA. V was clipped by 3 bases and J by 6 bases, with 5 bases between them. The CDR3 runs to 12 residues. As DNA, the CDR3 is TGTGCCAGCAGCTTCACTGCCGGGGAGCTGTTTTTT. It is translated as CASSFTAGELFF.

The chain combines TRBV2 with TRBJ2-5; 12 bases line up with TRBD1. The J call is in doubt because the DNA end fits TRBJ2-7 better. This CDR3 is 14 amino acids long. Germline CDR1 SNHLY, CDR2 FYNNEI. CDR3 region: CASRGGQGANEQYF. CDR3 nucleotides: TGTGCCAGCAGGGGGGGACAGGGGGCGAACGAGCAGTACTTC.

The chain employs TRBV6-5 and TRBJ1-2, with a weak D call TRBD1 (5 bases). CDR1 MNHEY and CDR2 SVGAGI come from the germline V gene. With 8 bases removed from V and 4 bases from J, the gap between germline ends came to 17 bases. This CDR3 has 14 residues. CDR3 DNA sequence: TGTGCCAGCTCTAGTAATCCGGGGGTCTATGGCTACACCTTC. Amino acid sequence: CASSSNPGVYGYTF.

The chain links TRBV18 to TRBJ1-6; 10 bases map to TRBD1. J lost 8 bases, V lost 2 bases, and 6 bases had no gene match. Germline loops: CDR1 KGHSH, CDR2 LQKENI. The CDR3 has 16 residues. The CDR3 protein is CASSPFSGQGDSPLHF. CDR3 DNA: TGTGCCAGCTCACCATTTTCCGGACAGGGGGATTCACCCCTCCACTTT.

The chain has TRBV12-5 and TRBJ2-7; no clear D. This CDR3 is 12 amino acids long. From germline, CDR1 is LGHNT and CDR2 FRNRAP. The V gene lost 6 bases and the J gene lost 4 bases, with 10 bases spanning the gap. The CDR3 nucleotides are TGTGCTAGTGGCTTGAAGCCTTACGAGCAGTACTTC. Amino acids: CASGLKPYEQYF.

The chain links TRBV29-1 to TRBJ2-3, with a tentative D call TRBD2 (6 bases). CDR3 length equals 12 residues. CDR1 SQVTM and CDR2 ANQGSEA come from the germline V gene. V lost 3 bases and J 3 bases, leaving 7 bases between the germline ends. In nucleotides, the CDR3 is TGCAGCGTTGACGGAGGGACAGATACGCAGTATTTT. This sequence encodes CSVDGGTDTQYF.

This rearrangement joins TRBV18 to TRBJ2-2; no firm D call. CDR1 and CDR2 (germline): KGHSH, LQKENI. V was clipped by 6 bases and J by 2 bases, with 13 bases between them. This CDR3 has 15 amino acids. The CDR3 sequence: CASSPRSGNTGELFF. The CDR3 coding sequence is TGTGCCAGCTCCCCAAGGAGTGGAAACACCGGGGAGCTGTTTTTT.

The chain combines TRBV9 with TRBJ2-2; tentative D call: TRBD1 (7 bases). V was clipped by 1 base and J by 4 bases, with 14 bases between them. The germline V gene encodes CDR1 SGDLS and CDR2 YYNGEE. This CDR3 spans 16 amino acids. The CDR3 DNA is TGTGCCAGCAGCGTATCCATTCAGGGGGGCACCGGGGAGCTGTTTTTT. This gives the protein CASSVSIQGGTGELFF. The variable domain in full, with the rest retrieved from reference TRBV9 and TRBJ2-2, is DSGVTQTPKHLITATGQRVTLRCSPRSGDLSVYWYQQSLDQGLQFLIQYYNGEERAKGNILERFSAQQFPDLHSELNLSSLELGDSALYFCASSVSIQGGTGELFFGEGSRLTVL.

This chain links TRBV29-1 with TRBJ2-2; D may be TRBD1 (7 bases). This CDR3 has 14 residues. CDR1 is SQVTM, CDR2 ANQGSEA, per germline. V was clipped by 6 bases and J by 0 bases, with 11 bases between them. The CDR3 here is CSVPGGSNTGELFF. The CDR3 coding sequence is TGCAGCGTCCCAGGGGGGTCGAACACCGGGGAGCTGTTTTTT.

The V and J genes are TRBV29-1 and TRBJ1-1, with 9 nucleotides matching TRBD1. Germline V CDR1 and CDR2: SQVTM, ANQGSEA. CDR3 length: 17 amino acids. The junction had 15 bases not matched to a gene; V was cut back by 6 bases and J by 1 base. This chain's CDR3 is CSVLPVIGDRANTEAFF. The DNA for the CDR3 is TGCAGCGTGCTGCCCGTGATTGGGGACAGGGCGAACACTGAAGCTTTCTTT.

On this clone: The sample contains more than one DNA sequence encoding this CDR3. The chain carries TRBV7-3 and TRBJ1-2; 7 nucleotides line up with TRBD1. The CDR3 length is 13 residues. The ends lost 5 bases at V and 2 bases at J; junction bases unmatched: 2. Germline V gives CDR1 SGHTA, CDR2 FQGTGA. The CDR3 DNA is TGTGCCAGCAGCCCGGGACAGAACTATGGCTACACCTTC. This sequence encodes CASSPGQNYGYTF.

This chain uses TRBV4-1 with TRBJ2-1; TRBD2 matches at 9 bases. Trimming removed 4 bases from V and 8 bases from J; junction bases left unmatched: 9. Looked up from germline, CDR1 is MGHRA and CDR2 is YSYEKL. This CDR3 is 15 amino acids long. CDR3 sequence reads: CASSLFLAGLDEQFF. The CDR3 region has the DNA TGCGCCAGCAGCCTGTTCCTAGCGGGGTTGGATGAGCAGTTCTTC.

The genes are TRBV5-1 and TRBJ2-7; 7 bases map to TRBD1. The J segment lost 7 bases and the V segment lost 7 bases, leaving 8 bases of the junction unmatched. The CDR3 is made up of 12 amino acids. From germline, CDR1 is SGHRS and CDR2 YFSETQ. The CDR3 coding sequence is TGCGCCAGCGGGCTTCTACAGGGGGAGCAGTACTTC. It specifies CASGLLQGEQYF.

CDR3 in DNA: TGTGCCTGGAGTAACGGGGGTGGCTGTGAAGCTTTCTTT. Protein sequence: CAWSNGGGCEAFF. The chain recombines TRBV30 with TRBJ1-1; D possibly corresponds to TRBD1 (5 bases). CDR1 and CDR2 from the germline V gene are GTSNPN and SVGIG (reference sequence). CDR3 length equals 13 residues. V was cut by 2 bases and J by 7 bases, with 14 bases left in between.

The J gene is TRBJ2-1, the V gene TRBV5-1; the D is unclear. The CDR3 runs 13 residues. Trimming removed 5 bases from V and 2 bases from J, with 8 bases in between. Germline CDR1 reads SGHRS; CDR2 reads YFSETQ. The DNA of the CDR3 is TGCGCCAGCAGTCCTTATACCTACAATGAGCAGTTCTTC. It specifies CASSPYTYNEQFF.